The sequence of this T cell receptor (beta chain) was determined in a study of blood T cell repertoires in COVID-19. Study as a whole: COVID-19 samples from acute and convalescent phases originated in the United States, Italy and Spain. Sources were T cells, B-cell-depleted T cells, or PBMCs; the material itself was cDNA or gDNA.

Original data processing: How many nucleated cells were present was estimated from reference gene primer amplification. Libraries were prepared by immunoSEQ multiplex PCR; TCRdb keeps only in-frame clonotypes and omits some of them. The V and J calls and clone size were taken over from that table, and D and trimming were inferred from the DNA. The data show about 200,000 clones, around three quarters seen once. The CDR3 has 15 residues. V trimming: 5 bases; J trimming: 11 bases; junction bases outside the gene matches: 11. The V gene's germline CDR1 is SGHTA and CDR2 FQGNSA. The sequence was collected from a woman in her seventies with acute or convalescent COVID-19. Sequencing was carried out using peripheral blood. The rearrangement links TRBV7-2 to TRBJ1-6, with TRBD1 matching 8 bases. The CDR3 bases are TGTGCCAGCAGCCCACGACAGGGGATGTTGACACCCCTCCACTTT. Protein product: CASSPRQGMLTPLHF. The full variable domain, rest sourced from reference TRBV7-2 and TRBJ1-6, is GAGVSQSPSNKVTEKGKDVELRCDPISGHTALYWYRQSLGQGLEFLIYFQGNSAPDKSGLPSDRFSAERTGGSVSTLTIQRTQQEDSAVYLCASSPRQGMLTPLHFGNGTRLTVT.